This note documents a single TCR beta chain sequence. Its specificity is not known. The junction shows a germline mismatch at one end, possibly a read error. From germline, CDR1 is MGHRA and CDR2 YSYEKL. The CDR3 contains 16 residues. The blood RNA (from unsorted whole blood) was obtained, and germline DNA was also extracted. Collection of roughly 4.4 milliliters of peripheral blood took place before surgery. The source of the sample is a study of tumor-infiltrating lymphocytes in primary liver carcinoma. Study in general: The study obtained roughly 3.5 to 7.13 million productive TCRbeta reads per sample, similar across tissue types.

Points from the study as a whole: Among the pair types, tumor region pairs showed more overlap than tumor-adjacent and tumor-blood pairs.

Production of TCR beta cDNA used 500 ng total RNA together with a constant-region primer. Investigators got TCR beta libraries out of three nested multiplex PCR rounds, done with slightly modified ARM-PCR. Investigators reported that the first two PCR rounds, at about 9 cycles each, used TRBV1-TRBV30 forward primers with a C-beta reverse primer. In TCRdb, the multiplex PCR reads were re-called with MiXCR into one record per CDR3 protein. The sample lists 150,000 to 200,000 distinct CDR3 sequences; about 60% were seen once. Sequencing input: peripheral blood. The sequence derives from a man between 40 and 49 years old with primary liver carcinoma and hepatitis B virus infection. V gene TRBV4-1 combines with J gene TRBJ2-7, with a tentative D call TRBD1 (6 bases). In nucleotides, the CDR3 is TGCGCCAGCAGCCCACGAGGCGGACAGAGGGCCTACGTGCAGTACTTC. Translating gives CASSPRGGQRAYVQYF.